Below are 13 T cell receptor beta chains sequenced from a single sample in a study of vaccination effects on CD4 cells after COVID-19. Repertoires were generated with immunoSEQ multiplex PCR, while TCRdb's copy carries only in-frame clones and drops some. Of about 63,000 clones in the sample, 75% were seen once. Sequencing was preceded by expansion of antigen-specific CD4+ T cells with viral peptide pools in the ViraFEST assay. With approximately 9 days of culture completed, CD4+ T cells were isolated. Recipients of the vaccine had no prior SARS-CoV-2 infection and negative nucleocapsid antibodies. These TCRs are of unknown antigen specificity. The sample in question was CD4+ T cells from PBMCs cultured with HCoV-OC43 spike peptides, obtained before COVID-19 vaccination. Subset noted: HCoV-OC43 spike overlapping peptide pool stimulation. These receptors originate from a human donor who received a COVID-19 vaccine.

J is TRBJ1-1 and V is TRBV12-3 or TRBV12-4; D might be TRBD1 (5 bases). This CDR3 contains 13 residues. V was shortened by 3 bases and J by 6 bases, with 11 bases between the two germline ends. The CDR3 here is CASSFAGLAEAFF. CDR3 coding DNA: TGTGCCAGCAGTTTCGCAGGGTTAGCTGAAGCTTTCTTT.

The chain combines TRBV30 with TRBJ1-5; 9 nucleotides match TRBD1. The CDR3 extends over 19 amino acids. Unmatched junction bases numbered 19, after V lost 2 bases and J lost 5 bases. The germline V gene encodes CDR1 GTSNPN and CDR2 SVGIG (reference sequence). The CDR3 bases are TGTGCCTGGAGTTACCGGGACAGGGTAACTTCTAAGGTCGATCAGCCCCAGCATTTT. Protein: CAWSYRDRVTSKVDQPQHF. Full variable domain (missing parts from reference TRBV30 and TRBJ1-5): SQTIHQWPATLVQPVGSPLSLECTVEGTSNPNLYWYRQAAGRGLQLLFYSVGIGQISSEVPQNLSASRPQDRQFILSSKKLLLSDSGFYLCAWSYRDRVTSKVDQPQHFGDGTRLSIL.

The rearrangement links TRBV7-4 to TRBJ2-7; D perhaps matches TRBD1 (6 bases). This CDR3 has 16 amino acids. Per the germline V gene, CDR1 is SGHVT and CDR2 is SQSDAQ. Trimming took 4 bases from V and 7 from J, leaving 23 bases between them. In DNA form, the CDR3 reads TGTGCCAGCAGCTCCTGTGTGAGGGGGAGAGTGGAGGAGCAGTACGTC. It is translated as CASSSCVRGRVEEQYV.

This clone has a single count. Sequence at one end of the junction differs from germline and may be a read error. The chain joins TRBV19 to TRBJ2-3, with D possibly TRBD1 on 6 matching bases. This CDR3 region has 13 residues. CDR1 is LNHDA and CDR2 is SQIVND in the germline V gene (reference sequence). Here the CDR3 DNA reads TGTGCCAGTAGTTTAGACAGGCGTGATACGCAGTATTTT. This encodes CASSLDRRDTQYF.

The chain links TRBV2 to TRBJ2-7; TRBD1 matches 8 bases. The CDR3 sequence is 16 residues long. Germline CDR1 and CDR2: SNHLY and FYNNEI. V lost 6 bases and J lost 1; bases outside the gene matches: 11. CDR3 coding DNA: TGTGCCAGCAGACTGTCCAGGGGGCGAGGATCCTACGAGCAGTACGTC. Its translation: CASRLSRGRGSYEQYV.

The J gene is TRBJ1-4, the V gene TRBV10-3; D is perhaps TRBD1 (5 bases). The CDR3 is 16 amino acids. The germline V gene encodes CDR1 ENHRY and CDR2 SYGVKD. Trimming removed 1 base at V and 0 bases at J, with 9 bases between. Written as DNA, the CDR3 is TGTGCCATCAGTGAGTTATTGGGGGCAACTAATGAAAAACTGTTTTTT. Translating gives CAISELLGATNEKLFF.

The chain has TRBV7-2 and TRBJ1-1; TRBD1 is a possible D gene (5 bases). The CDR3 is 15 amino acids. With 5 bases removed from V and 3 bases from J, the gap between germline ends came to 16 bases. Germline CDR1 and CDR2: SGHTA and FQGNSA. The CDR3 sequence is CASSPQFGGYTEAFF. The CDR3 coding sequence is TGTGCCAGCAGCCCCCAGTTTGGGGGGTACACTGAAGCTTTCTTT.

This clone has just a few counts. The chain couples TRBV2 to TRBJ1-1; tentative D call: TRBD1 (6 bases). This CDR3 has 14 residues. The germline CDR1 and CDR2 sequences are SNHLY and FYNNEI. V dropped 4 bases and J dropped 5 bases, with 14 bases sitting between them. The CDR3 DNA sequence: TGTGCCAGCAGTGTAAACAGGGAAGGGACTGAAGCTTTCTTT. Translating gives CASSVNREGTEAFF.

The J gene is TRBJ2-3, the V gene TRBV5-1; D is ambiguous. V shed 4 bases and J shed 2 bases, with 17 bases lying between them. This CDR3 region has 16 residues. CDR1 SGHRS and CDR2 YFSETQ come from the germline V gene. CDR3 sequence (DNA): TGCGCCAGCAGCACAGACTTGGGGATCCCCACAGATACGCAGTATTTT. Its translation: CASSTDLGIPTDTQYF. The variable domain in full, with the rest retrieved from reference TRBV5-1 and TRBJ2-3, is KAGVTQTPRYLIKTRGQQVTLSCSPISGHRSVSWYQQTPGQGLQFLFEYFSETQRNKGNFPGRFSGRQFSNSRSEMNVSTLELGDSALYLCASSTDLGIPTDTQYFGPGTRLTVL.

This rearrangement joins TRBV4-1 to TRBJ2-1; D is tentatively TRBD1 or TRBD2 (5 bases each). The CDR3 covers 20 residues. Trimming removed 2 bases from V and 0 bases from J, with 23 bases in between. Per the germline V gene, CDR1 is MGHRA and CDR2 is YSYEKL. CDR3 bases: TGCGCCAGCAGCCAACAAATGTTTTGGCAAAAGGGGAGCTCCTACAATGAGCAGTTCTTC. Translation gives CASSQQMFWQKGSSYNEQFF.

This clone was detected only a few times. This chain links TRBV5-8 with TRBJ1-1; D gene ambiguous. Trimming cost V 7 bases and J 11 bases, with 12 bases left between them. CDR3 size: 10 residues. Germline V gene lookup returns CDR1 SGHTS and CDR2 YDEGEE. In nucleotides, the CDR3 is TGTGCCAGCCCAGGTGACCGGGCTTTCTTT. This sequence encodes CASPGDRAFF. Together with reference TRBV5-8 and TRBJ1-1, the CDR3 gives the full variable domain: EAGVTQSPTHLIKTRGQQATLRCSPISGHTSVYWYQQALGLGLQFLLWYDEGEERNRGNFPPRFSGRQFPNYSSELNVNALELEDSALYLCASPGDRAFFGQGTRLTVV.

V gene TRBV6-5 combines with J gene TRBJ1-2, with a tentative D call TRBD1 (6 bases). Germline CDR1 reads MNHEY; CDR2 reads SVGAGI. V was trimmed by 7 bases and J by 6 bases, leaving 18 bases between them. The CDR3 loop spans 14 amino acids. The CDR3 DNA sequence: TGTGCCAGCACCGTAGTACAGGGCTTTGATGGCTACACCTTC. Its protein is CASTVVQGFDGYTF.

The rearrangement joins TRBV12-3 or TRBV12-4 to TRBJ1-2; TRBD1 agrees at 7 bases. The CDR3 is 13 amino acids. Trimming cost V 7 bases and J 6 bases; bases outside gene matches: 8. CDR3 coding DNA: TGTGCCAGCACTCCCGACAGGGTGGATGGCTACACCTTC. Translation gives CASTPDRVDGYTF.